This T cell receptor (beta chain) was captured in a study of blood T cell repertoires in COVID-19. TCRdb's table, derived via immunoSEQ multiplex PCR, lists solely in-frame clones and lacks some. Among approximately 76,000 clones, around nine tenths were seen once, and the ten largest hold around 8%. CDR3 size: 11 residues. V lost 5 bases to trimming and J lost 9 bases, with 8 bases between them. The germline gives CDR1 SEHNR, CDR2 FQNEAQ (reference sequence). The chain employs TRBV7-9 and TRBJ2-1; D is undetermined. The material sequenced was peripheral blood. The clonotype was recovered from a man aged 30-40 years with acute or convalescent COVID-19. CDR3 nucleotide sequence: TGTGCCAGCAGCGTAACGGTTGAGCAGTTCTTC. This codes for CASSVTVEQFF.